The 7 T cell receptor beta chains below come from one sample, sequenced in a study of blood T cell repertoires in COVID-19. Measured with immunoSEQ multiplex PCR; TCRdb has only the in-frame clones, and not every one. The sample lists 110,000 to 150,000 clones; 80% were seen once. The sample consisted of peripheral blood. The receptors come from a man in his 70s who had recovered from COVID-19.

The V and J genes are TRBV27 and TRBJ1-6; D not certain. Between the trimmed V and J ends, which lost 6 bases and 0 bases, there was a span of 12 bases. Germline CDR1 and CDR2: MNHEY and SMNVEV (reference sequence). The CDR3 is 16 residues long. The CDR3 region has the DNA TGTGCCAGCAGGTCACCTGGGAGCTCCTATAATTCACCCCTCCACTTT. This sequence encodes CASRSPGSSYNSPLHF.

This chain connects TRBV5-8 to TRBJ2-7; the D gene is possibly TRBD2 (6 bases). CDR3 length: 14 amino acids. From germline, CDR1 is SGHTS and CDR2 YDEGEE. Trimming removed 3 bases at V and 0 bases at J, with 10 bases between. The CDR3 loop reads CASSYPGLSYEQYF. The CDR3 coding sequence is TGTGCCAGCAGCTATCCGGGACTCTCCTACGAGCAGTACTTC.

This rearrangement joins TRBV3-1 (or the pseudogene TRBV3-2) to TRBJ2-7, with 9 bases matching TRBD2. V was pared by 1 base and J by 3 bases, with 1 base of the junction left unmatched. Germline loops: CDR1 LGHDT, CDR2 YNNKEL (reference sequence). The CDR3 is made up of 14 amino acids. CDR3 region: CASSQVAGVYEQYF. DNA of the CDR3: TGTGCCAGCAGCCAAGTAGCGGGAGTCTACGAGCAGTACTTC.

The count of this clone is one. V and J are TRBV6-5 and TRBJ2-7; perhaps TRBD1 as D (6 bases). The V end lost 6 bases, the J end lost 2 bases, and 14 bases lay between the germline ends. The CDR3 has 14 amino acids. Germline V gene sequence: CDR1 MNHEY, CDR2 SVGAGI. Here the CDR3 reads CASSPPTGTYEQYF. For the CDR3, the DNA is TGTGCCAGCAGCCCCCCCACAGGGACCTACGAGCAGTACTTC.

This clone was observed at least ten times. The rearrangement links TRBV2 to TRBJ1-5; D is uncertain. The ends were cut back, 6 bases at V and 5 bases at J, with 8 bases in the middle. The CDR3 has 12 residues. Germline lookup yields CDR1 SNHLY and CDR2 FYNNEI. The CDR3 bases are TGTGCCAGCAGGGAGAATGATCAGCCCCAGCATTTT. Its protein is CASRENDQPQHF.

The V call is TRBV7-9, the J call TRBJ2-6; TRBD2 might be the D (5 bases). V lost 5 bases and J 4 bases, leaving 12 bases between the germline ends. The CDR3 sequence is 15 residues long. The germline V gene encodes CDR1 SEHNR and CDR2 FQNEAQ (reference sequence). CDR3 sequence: CASSGAWEGANVLTF. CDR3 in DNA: TGTGCCAGCAGCGGCGCATGGGAGGGGGCCAACGTCCTGACTTTC.

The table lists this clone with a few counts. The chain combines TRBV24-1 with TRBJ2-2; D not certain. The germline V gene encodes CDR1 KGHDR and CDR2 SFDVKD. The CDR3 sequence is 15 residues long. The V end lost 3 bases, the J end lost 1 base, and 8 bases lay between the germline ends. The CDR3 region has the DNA TGTGCCACCAGTGATCCGTTCGGGAACACCGGGGAGCTGTTTTTT. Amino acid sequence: CATSDPFGNTGELFF.